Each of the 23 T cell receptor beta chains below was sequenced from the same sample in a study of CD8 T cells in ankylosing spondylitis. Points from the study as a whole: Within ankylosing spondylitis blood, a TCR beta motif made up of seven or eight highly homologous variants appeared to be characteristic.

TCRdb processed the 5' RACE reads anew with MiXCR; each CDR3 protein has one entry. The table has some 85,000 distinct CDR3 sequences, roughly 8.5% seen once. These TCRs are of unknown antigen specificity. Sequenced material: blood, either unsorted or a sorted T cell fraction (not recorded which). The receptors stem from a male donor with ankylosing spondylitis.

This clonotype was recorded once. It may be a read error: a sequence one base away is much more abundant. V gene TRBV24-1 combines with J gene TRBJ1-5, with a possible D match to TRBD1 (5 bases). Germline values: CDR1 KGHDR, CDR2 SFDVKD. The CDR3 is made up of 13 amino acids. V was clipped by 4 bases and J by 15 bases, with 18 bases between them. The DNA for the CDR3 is TGTGCCACCAGTGAATATACTACAGGCTCCGTGCATTTT. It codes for CATSEYTTGSVHF.

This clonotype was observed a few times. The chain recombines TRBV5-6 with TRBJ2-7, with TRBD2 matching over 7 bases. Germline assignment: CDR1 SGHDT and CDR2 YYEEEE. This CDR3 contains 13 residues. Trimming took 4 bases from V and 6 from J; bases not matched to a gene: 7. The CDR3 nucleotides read TGTGCCAGCAGCAAGGACTGGGAGGGCGAGCAGTACGTC. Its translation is CASSKDWEGEQYV.

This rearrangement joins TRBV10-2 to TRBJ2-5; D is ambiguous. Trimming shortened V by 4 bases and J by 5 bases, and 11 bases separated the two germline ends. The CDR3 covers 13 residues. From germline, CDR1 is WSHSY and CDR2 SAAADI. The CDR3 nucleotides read TGCGCCAGCAGTGCCCCCGACGGGGAGACCCAGTACTTC. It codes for CASSAPDGETQYF.

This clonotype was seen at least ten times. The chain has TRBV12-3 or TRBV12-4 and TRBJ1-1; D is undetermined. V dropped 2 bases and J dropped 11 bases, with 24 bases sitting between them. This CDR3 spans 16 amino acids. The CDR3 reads CASSLRYRPIRPGAFF. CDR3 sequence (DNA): TGTGCCAGCAGTTTAAGGTATCGGCCAATCCGCCCGGGCGCTTTCTTT.

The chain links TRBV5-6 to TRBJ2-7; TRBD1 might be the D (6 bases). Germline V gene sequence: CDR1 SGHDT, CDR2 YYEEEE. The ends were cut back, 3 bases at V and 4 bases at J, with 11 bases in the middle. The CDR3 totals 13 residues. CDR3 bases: TGTGCCAGCAGCTCTACAGGGTTTTACGAGCAGTACTTC. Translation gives CASSSTGFYEQYF.

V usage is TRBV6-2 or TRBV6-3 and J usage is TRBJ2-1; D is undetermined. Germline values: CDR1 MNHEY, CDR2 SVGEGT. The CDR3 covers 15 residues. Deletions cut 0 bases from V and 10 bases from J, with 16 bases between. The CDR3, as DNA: TGTGCCAGCAGTTACTCGTTTAGAAGGGCCGGGGAGCAGTTCTTC. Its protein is CASSYSFRRAGEQFF.

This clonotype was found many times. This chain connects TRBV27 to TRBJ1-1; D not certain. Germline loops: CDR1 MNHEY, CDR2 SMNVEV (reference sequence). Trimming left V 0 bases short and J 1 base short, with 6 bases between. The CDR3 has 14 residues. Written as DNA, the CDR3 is TGTGCCAGCAGTTTATCAGGCCCGAACACTGAAGCTTTCTTT. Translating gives CASSLSGPNTEAFF.

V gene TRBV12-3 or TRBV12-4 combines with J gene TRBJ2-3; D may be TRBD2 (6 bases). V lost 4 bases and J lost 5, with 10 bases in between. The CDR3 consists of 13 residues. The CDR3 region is CASSWDSLDTQYF. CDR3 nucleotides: TGTGCCAGCAGTTGGGACTCTTTAGATACGCAGTATTTT.

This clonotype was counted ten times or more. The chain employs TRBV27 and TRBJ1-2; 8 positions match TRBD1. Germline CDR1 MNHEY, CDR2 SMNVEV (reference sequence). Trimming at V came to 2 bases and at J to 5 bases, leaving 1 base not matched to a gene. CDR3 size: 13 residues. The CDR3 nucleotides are TGTGCCAGCAGTTTAAACAGGGGGTATGGCTACACCTTC. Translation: CASSLNRGYGYTF.

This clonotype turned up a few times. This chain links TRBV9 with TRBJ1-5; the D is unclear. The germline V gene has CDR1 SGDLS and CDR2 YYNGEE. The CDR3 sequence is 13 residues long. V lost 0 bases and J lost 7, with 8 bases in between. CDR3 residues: CASSVAPGQPQHF. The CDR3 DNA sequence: TGTGCCAGCAGCGTAGCTCCCGGGCAGCCCCAGCATTTT.

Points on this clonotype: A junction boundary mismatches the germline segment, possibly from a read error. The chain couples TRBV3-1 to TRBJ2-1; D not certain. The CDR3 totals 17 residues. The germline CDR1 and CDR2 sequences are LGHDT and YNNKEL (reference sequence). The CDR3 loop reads CASSQDFEDVGYKEQFF. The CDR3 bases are TGTGCCAGCAGCCAAGATTTCGAGGATGTAGGATACAAGGAGCAGTTCTTC.

CDR3 DNA sequence: TGCAGCGTTGAACGACAGGCCGAAGAGACCCAGTACTTC. This encodes CSVERQAEETQYF. This chain joins TRBV29-1 and TRBJ2-5, with D possibly TRBD1 on 6 matching bases. The germline V gene has CDR1 SQVTM and CDR2 ANQGSEA. The CDR3 consists of 13 residues. With 2 bases removed from V and 3 bases from J, the gap between germline ends came to 10 bases.

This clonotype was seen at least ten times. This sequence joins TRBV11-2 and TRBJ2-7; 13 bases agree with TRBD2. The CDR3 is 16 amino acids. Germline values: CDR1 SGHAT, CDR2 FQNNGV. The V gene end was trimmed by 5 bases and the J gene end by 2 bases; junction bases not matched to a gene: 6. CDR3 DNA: TGTGCCAGCAGCCCACCGGGACTAGCGGGGACCTACGAGCAGTACTTC. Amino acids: CASSPPGLAGTYEQYF.

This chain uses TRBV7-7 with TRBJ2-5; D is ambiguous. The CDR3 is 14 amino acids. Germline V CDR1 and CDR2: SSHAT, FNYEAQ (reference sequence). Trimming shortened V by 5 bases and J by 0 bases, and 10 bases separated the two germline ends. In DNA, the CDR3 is TGTGCCAGCAGCCCGTTAACGTACCAAGAGACCCAGTACTTC. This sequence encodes CASSPLTYQETQYF.

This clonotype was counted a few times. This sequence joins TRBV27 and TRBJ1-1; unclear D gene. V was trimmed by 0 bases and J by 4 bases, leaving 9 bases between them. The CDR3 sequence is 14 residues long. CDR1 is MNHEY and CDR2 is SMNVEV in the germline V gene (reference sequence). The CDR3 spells CASSLSSGPTEAFF. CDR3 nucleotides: TGTGCCAGCAGTTTATCGTCAGGACCCACTGAAGCTTTCTTT.

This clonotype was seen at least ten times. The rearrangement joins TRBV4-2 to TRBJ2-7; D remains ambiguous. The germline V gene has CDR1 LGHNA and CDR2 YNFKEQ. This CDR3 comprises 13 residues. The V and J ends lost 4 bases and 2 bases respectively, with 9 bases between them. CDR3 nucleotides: TGTGCCAGCAGCCCGGACCCAACCTACGAGCAGTACTTC. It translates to CASSPDPTYEQYF.

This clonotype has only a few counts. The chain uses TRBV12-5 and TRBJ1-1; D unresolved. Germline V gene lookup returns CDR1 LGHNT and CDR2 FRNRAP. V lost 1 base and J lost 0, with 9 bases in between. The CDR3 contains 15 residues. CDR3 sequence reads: CASGLELGLNTEAFF. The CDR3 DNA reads TGTGCTAGTGGTTTGGAACTGGGCCTGAACACTGAAGCTTTCTTT.

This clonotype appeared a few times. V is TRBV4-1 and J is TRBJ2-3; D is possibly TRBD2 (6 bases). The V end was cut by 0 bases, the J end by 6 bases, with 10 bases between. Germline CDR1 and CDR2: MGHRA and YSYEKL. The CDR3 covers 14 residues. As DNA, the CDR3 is TGCGCCAGCAGCCAAGAGCGGAGGGATGATACGCAGTATTTT. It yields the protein CASSQERRDDTQYF.

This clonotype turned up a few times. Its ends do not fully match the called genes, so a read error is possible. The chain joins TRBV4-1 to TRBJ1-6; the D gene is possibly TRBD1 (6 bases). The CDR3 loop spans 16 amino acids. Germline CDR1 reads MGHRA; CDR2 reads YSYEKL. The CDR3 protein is CASTQSARGGNSPLHF. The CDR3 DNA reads TGCGCCAGCACCCAATCCGCCAGGGGCGGTAATTCACCCCTCCACTTT.

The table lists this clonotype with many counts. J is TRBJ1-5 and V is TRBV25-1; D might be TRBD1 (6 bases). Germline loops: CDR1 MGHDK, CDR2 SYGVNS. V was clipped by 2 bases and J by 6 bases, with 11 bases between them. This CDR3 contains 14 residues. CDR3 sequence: CASSEHRVGQPQHF. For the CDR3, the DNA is TGTGCCAGCAGTGAACACAGGGTAGGTCAGCCCCAGCATTTT.

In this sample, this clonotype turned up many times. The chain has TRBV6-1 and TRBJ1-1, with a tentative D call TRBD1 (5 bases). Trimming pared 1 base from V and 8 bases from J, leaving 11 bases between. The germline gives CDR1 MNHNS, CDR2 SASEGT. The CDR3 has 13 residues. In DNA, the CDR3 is TGTGCCAGCAGTGAAGGAGGGGTCCCAGAAGCTTTCTTT. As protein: CASSEGGVPEAFF.

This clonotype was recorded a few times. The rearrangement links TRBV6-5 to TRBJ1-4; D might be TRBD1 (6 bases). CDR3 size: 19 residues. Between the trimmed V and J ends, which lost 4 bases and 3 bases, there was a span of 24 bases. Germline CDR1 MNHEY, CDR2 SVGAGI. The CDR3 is CASSCAVEFIEGANEKLFF. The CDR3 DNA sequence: TGTGCCAGCAGTTGCGCTGTCGAATTTATCGAGGGGGCTAATGAAAAACTGTTTTTT.

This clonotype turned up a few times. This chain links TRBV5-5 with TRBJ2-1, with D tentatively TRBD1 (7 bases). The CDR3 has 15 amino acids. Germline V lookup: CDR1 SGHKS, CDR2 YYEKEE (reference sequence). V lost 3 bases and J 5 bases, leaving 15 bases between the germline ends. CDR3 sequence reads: CASSSQGTRDNEQFF. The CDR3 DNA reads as TGTGCCAGCAGCTCACAGGGGACTCGCGACAATGAGCAGTTCTTC. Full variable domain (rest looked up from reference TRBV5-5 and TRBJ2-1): DAGVTQSPTHLIKTRGQQVTLRCSPISGHKSVSWYQQVLGQGPQFIFQYYEKEERGRGNFPDRFSARQFPNYSSELNVNALLLGDSALYLCASSSQGTRDNEQFFGPGTRLTVL.